Each of the 14 T cell receptor beta chains below was sequenced from the same sample in a study of cytomegalovirus exposure and HLA in healthy donors. Amplification used 60 Vbeta primers and 13 Jbeta primers. Assay: immunoSEQ multiplex PCR; the TCRdb copy retains only in-frame clones and omits some. The sample holds some 150,000 clones, 60% to 80% seen once. Sequenced: PBMCs. These receptor sequences come from a man between 60 and 75 years old in good health and CMV-seronegative.

For the CDR3, the DNA is TGCGCCAGCTCCCCCTCGGGGGACGCCCAAGATACGCAGTATTTT. It encodes CASSPSGDAQDTQYF. The chain has TRBV5-1 and TRBJ2-3; maybe TRBD2 (6 bases). CDR3 size: 15 residues. Trimming cost V 7 bases and J 5 bases, with 20 bases left between them. Germline assignment: CDR1 SGHRS and CDR2 YFSETQ.

The chain combines TRBV28 with TRBJ1-4, with 7 positions matching TRBD1. The CDR3 has 15 amino acids. Germline V gene lookup returns CDR1 MDHEN and CDR2 SYDVKM. J gave up 4 bases and V 1 base, and 3 bases lay outside the gene matches. DNA for the CDR3: TGTGCCAGCAGTTTATCGGGACAGAGTAATGAAAAACTGTTTTTT. Amino acids: CASSLSGQSNEKLFF.

This clone was counted only a few times. The genes are TRBV7-2 and TRBJ2-7; perhaps TRBD2 as D (5 bases). The V and J ends lost 5 bases and 3 bases respectively, with 11 bases between them. From germline, CDR1 is SGHTA and CDR2 FQGNSA. The CDR3 runs 13 residues. The CDR3 loop is CASSTRRGYEQYF. Written as DNA, the CDR3 is TGTGCCAGCAGCACCCGACGGGGCTACGAGCAGTACTTC.

V and J are TRBV7-8 and TRBJ2-1; D might be TRBD1 (5 bases). CDR1 is SGHVS and CDR2 is FQNEAQ in the germline V gene. The CDR3 consists of 14 residues. Deletions cut 6 bases from V and 8 bases from J, with 17 bases between. The CDR3 DNA follows: TGTGCCAGCAGTCCATTAGGGGTCGGGTATGAGCAGTTCTTC. It encodes CASSPLGVGYEQFF.

V is TRBV6-6 and J is TRBJ1-5; a weak D match, TRBD1 (6 bases). Trimming took 4 bases from V and 4 from J, leaving 14 bases between them. Germline lookup yields CDR1 MNHNY and CDR2 SVGAGI (reference sequence). CDR3 length: 15 amino acids. For the CDR3, the DNA is TGTGCCAGCAGTTCCACACAGGGACTAAATCAGCCCCAGCATTTT. Its translation: CASSSTQGLNQPQHF.

The J gene is TRBJ1-1, the V gene TRBV7-2, with D maybe TRBD1 (6 bases). This CDR3 has 13 amino acids. Trimming shortened V by 2 bases and J by 8 bases, and 12 bases separated the two germline ends. CDR1 is SGHTA, CDR2 FQGNSA, per germline. CDR3 DNA: TGTGCCAGCAGCTTAAACAGGGCTAGGGAAGCTTTCTTT. Protein product: CASSLNRAREAFF.

This clone was found a few times. The rearrangement uses TRBV7-2 and TRBJ1-2; TRBD1 aligns across 10 bases. The CDR3 contains 14 residues. From germline, CDR1 is SGHTA and CDR2 FQGNSA. V was pared by 5 bases and J by 2 bases, with 2 bases of the junction left unmatched. The CDR3, as DNA: TGTGCCAGCAGCGTGGGACAGGGGAACTATGGCTACACCTTC. Protein sequence: CASSVGQGNYGYTF. Full variable domain (rest looked up from reference TRBV7-2 and TRBJ1-2): GAGVSQSPSNKVTEKGKDVELRCDPISGHTALYWYRQSLGQGLEFLIYFQGNSAPDKSGLPSDRFSAERTGGSVSTLTIQRTQQEDSAVYLCASSVGQGNYGYTFGSGTRLTVV.

This clone was seen more than once but under ten times. V gene TRBV6-6 combines with J gene TRBJ2-7, with D maybe TRBD1 (6 bases). Germline CDR1 reads MNHNY; CDR2 reads SVGAGI (reference sequence). The V and J ends lost 6 bases and 5 bases respectively, with 17 bases between them. This CDR3 has 14 residues. Here the CDR3 reads CASSRGGSDHEQYF. The DNA for the CDR3 is TGTGCCAGCAGCCGAGGGGGTAGCGACCACGAGCAGTACTTC.

The chain employs TRBV19 and TRBJ2-3, with TRBD2 as a possible D gene (6 bases). CDR1 and CDR2 from the germline V gene are LNHDA and SQIVND (reference sequence). This CDR3 is built from 16 residues. Deletions cut 6 bases from V and 3 bases from J, with 19 bases between. The CDR3: CASSRSGGRSTDTQYF. The CDR3 nucleotides are TGTGCCAGTAGCCGCAGTGGGGGGAGGAGTACAGATACGCAGTATTTT. Complete variable domain (other parts from reference TRBV19 and TRBJ2-3): DGGITQSPKYLFRKEGQNVTLSCEQNLNHDAMYWYRQDPGQGLRLIYYSQIVNDFQKGDIAEGYSVSREKKESFPLTVTSAQKNPTAFYLCASSRSGGRSTDTQYFGPGTRLTVL.

The chain uses TRBV5-1 and TRBJ2-1, with TRBD2 identical over 13 bases. This CDR3 has 15 amino acids. The V and J ends lost 0 bases and 7 bases, in that order; junction bases with no gene match: 1. The germline CDR1 and CDR2 sequences are SGHRS and YFSETQ. CDR3 DNA sequence: TGCGCCAGCAGCTTGGGGACTAGCGGGAGTAATGAGCAGTTCTTC. It encodes CASSLGTSGSNEQFF.

V gene TRBV7-8 combines with J gene TRBJ1-6; 8 bases agree with TRBD1. J gave up 10 bases and V 5 bases, and 7 bases lay outside the gene matches. CDR1 and CDR2 from the germline V gene are SGHVS and FQNEAQ. The CDR3 contains 14 residues. CDR3 sequence (DNA): TGTGCCAGCAGCGTCGGACAGGGAAACTCACCCCTCCACTTT. Translated: CASSVGQGNSPLHF.

V usage is TRBV5-6 and J usage is TRBJ2-7, with 10 positions matching TRBD2. Trimming at V came to 0 bases and at J to 5 bases, leaving 5 bases not matched to a gene. The CDR3 is 15 residues long. Germline CDR1 SGHDT, CDR2 YYEEEE. The CDR3 sequence: CASSLAALAGDEQYF. CDR3 nucleotides: TGTGCCAGCAGCTTGGCCGCCCTAGCGGGGGACGAGCAGTACTTC.

V gene TRBV27 combines with J gene TRBJ2-5; D may be TRBD2 (5 bases). The CDR3 runs 13 residues. Germline V gene lookup returns CDR1 MNHEY and CDR2 SMNVEV (reference sequence). V lost 6 bases and J 3 bases, leaving 11 bases between the germline ends. Written as DNA, the CDR3 is TGTGCCAGCAGCAAACTAGAGGAAGAGACCCAGTACTTC. Translation: CASSKLEEETQYF.

The chain couples TRBV6-5 to TRBJ2-7; tentative D call: TRBD1 (6 bases). The CDR3 loop spans 12 amino acids. Germline CDR1 and CDR2: MNHEY and SVGAGI. Trimming removed 4 bases from V and 3 bases from J, with 7 bases in between. CDR3 nucleotides: TGTGCCAGCAGTTTGGACAGCTACGAGCAGTACTTC. Translating gives CASSLDSYEQYF.